What follows are 12 T cell receptor beta chains derived from one specimen sequenced in a study of beta chain features in type 1 diabetes. Expressed TCRB transcripts were sequenced, since all the RNA that had been isolated was reverse transcribed. Only in-frame clones appear in the TCRdb table, and some are missing; sequencing was by immunoSEQ multiplex PCR. This sample has roughly 240,000 clones; around 68% occur once, and the top ten carry about 0.05%. Material: naive CD4+ T cells from blood. The receptors derive from a man aged 25-45 years in good health.

The V and J genes are TRBV19 and TRBJ2-2; weak D call: TRBD1 (5 bases). Germline V lookup: CDR1 LNHDA, CDR2 SQIVND (reference sequence). This CDR3 has 15 residues. V dropped 1 base and J dropped 0 bases, with 6 bases sitting between them. For the CDR3, the DNA is TGTGCCAGTAGTATAGGGACAACGAACACCGGGGAGCTGTTTTTT. Its protein product is CASSIGTTNTGELFF.

The genes are TRBV29-1 and TRBJ2-5, with D tentatively TRBD2 (5 bases). The CDR3 length is 12 residues. Trimming shortened V by 8 bases and J by 4 bases, and 14 bases separated the two germline ends. Germline V gives CDR1 SQVTM, CDR2 ANQGSEA. This CDR3 reads CSHRAGVETQYF. CDR3 coding DNA: TGCAGCCACCGGGCCGGGGTAGAGACCCAGTACTTC.

This chain links TRBV30 with TRBJ2-5; either TRBD1 or TRBD2 may fit D (5 bases each). V gave up 2 bases and J gave up 1 base, with 14 bases separating them. The germline CDR1 and CDR2 sequences are GTSNPN and SVGIG (reference sequence). This CDR3 has 15 residues. The DNA for the CDR3 is TGTGCCTGGAGTCTTGGGTCGGGGCCCCAAGAGACCCAGTACTTC. The encoded protein is CAWSLGSGPQETQYF.

This clone has a handful of counts. The V and J genes are TRBV10-3 and TRBJ2-7, with TRBD2 matching over 8 bases. Per germline, CDR1 ENHRY and CDR2 SYGVKD. The CDR3 consists of 13 residues. Losses at the gene ends were 6 bases for V and 4 bases for J; bases not matched to a gene: 5. The CDR3 region has the DNA TGTGCCATCAGGAGCGGGAGTTGGTACGAGCAGTACTTC. This translates into CAIRSGSWYEQYF.

This clone was counted between two and nine times. The chain joins TRBV27 to TRBJ2-7, with D tentatively TRBD2 (5 bases). Trimming took off 4 bases at V and 0 bases at J, with 13 bases between the two ends. Germline CDR1 MNHEY, CDR2 SMNVEV (reference sequence). The CDR3 length is 15 residues. CDR3 nucleotides: TGTGCCAGCAGTTCTGAGGGAACCAGCTCCTACGAGCAGTACTTC. It translates to CASSSEGTSSYEQYF.

The J gene is TRBJ1-2, the V gene TRBV10-3; D call uncertain. V shed 0 bases and J shed 0 bases, with 8 bases lying between them. The CDR3 is made up of 15 amino acids. Germline assignment: CDR1 ENHRY and CDR2 SYGVKD. The DNA for the CDR3 is TGTGCCATCAGTGAGTCCGGGCGGTCTAACTATGGCTACACCTTC. Its protein product is CAISESGRSNYGYTF.

V gene TRBV9 combines with J gene TRBJ1-5; no reliable D call. Germline lookup yields CDR1 SGDLS and CDR2 YYNGEE. CDR3 length equals 15 residues. Trimming pared 0 bases from V and 0 bases from J, leaving 7 bases between. The CDR3 reads CASSVEGGSNQPQHF. As DNA, the CDR3 is TGTGCCAGCAGCGTAGAGGGAGGTAGCAATCAGCCCCAGCATTTT.

The sample holds a few counts of this clone. As DNA, the CDR3 is TGTGCCAGCAGCACCCCCTCGAGGGAGCAGTACTTC. It encodes CASSTPSREQYF. The gene calls are TRBV9 and TRBJ2-7; D is unresolved. The CDR3 has 12 residues. The V gene's germline CDR1 is SGDLS and CDR2 YYNGEE. Trimming left V 4 bases short and J 7 bases short, with 12 bases between.

CDR3 residues: CASSQGRGDTQYF. The CDR3 bases are TGCGCCAGCAGCCAAGGCAGGGGGGATACGCAGTATTTT. The J gene is TRBJ2-3, the V gene TRBV4-3; 7 nucleotides line up with TRBD1. V was pared by 1 base and J by 6 bases, with 1 base of the junction left unmatched. The CDR3 has 13 amino acids. CDR1 LGHNA and CDR2 YSLEER come from the germline V gene.

The J gene is TRBJ1-1, the V gene TRBV30, with D perhaps matching TRBD1 (5 bases). This CDR3 is 12 amino acids long. V was trimmed by 3 bases and J by 11 bases, leaving 16 bases between them. CDR1 GTSNPN and CDR2 SVGIG come from the germline V gene (reference sequence). This CDR3 is CAWSPWGDLAFF. The CDR3 bases are TGTGCCTGGAGCCCTTGGGGGGATTTGGCTTTCTTT.

The chain recombines TRBV5-1 with TRBJ2-1, with D perhaps matching TRBD1 (6 bases). V lost 3 bases and J lost 4, with 14 bases in between. Per germline, CDR1 SGHRS and CDR2 YFSETQ. CDR3 length: 15 amino acids. In DNA form, the CDR3 reads TGCGCCAGCAGCTACCCCGGGACACATTACAATGAGCAGTTCTTC. Translated, it gives CASSYPGTHYNEQFF. Looking up the rest from reference TRBV5-1 and TRBJ2-1 gives the full variable domain: KAGVTQTPRYLIKTRGQQVTLSCSPISGHRSVSWYQQTPGQGLQFLFEYFSETQRNKGNFPGRFSGRQFSNSRSEMNVSTLELGDSALYLCASSYPGTHYNEQFFGPGTRLTVL.

This clone was observed a handful of times. The CDR3 coding sequence is TGTGCCTTTAGCGGGGGTAACGGGGAGACCCAGTACTTC. Encoded protein: CAFSGGNGETQYF. This chain connects TRBV30 to TRBJ2-5; 9 positions agree with TRBD2. Germline CDR1 and CDR2: GTSNPN and SVGIG (reference sequence). This CDR3 is 13 amino acids long. Trimming removed 7 bases from V and 5 bases from J; junction bases left unmatched: 8. The variable domain in full, completed from reference TRBV30 and TRBJ2-5, reads SQTIHQWPATLVQPVGSPLSLECTVEGTSNPNLYWYRQAAGRGLQLLFYSVGIGQISSEVPQNLSASRPQDRQFILSSKKLLLSDSGFYLCAFSGGNGETQYFGPGTRLLVL.